What follows are 14 T cell receptor beta chains derived from one specimen sequenced in a study of blood T cell repertoires in COVID-19. The protocol was immunoSEQ multiplex PCR, while the TCRdb copy is restricted to in-frame clones and leaves out a portion. The sample has about 64,000 clones, approximately 92% seen once. The sequenced sample consisted of peripheral blood. Every receptor here comes from a woman aged 80 or over with active COVID-19.

The rearrangement joins TRBV5-1 to TRBJ1-4, with 10 positions matching TRBD1. The CDR3 contains 15 residues. CDR1 SGHRS and CDR2 YFSETQ come from the germline V gene. V was clipped by 4 bases and J by 11 bases; unmatched bases: 11. CDR3 coding DNA: TGCGCCAGCAGCATGACAGGGGGCGGAATGGAGAAACTGTTTTTT. It specifies CASSMTGGGMEKLFF.

The J gene is TRBJ1-4, the V gene TRBV28; TRBD1 is a possible D gene (5 bases). Trimming took off 4 bases at V and 4 bases at J, with 16 bases between the two ends. Per the germline V gene, CDR1 is MDHEN and CDR2 is SYDVKM. The CDR3 runs 16 residues. CDR3 sequence (DNA): TGTGCCAGCAGTTCTTCCGCGGGGCCGAATAATGAAAAACTGTTTTTT. This encodes CASSSSAGPNNEKLFF.

The sample holds one count of this clone. The J gene is TRBJ2-5, the V gene TRBV3-1 (or the pseudogene TRBV3-2); 8 positions match TRBD1. With V trimmed by 4 bases and J by 5 bases, 9 bases remained unmatched. The V gene's germline CDR1 is LGHDT and CDR2 YNNKEL (reference sequence). This CDR3 comprises 15 residues. CDR3: CASSLTGGNLETQYF. In nucleotides, the CDR3 is TGTGCCAGCAGCCTCACAGGGGGTAATCTGGAGACCCAGTACTTC.

The chain has TRBV6-1 and TRBJ2-1; TRBD2 aligns across 8 bases. This CDR3 has 16 residues. CDR1 and CDR2 (germline): MNHNS, SASEGT. Trimming removed 3 bases from V and 15 bases from J; junction bases left unmatched: 19. This CDR3 is CASSDGGVTALKRRFF. The DNA for the CDR3 is TGTGCCAGCAGTGACGGGGGGGTAACAGCTCTTAAGCGGCGGTTCTTC.

The gene calls are TRBV5-5 and TRBJ1-2; D unclear. The V end was cut by 1 base, the J end by 4 bases, with 14 bases between. The germline V gene encodes CDR1 SGHKS and CDR2 YYEKEE (reference sequence). The length of the CDR3 is 15 residues. CDR3 sequence (DNA): TGTGCCAGCAGCTTGTCGATTGGAGGAATCTATGGCTACACCTTC. Translating it yields CASSLSIGGIYGYTF.

The chain uses TRBV2 and TRBJ2-2; 10 bases are shared with TRBD2. V lost 4 bases, J lost 6 bases, and 11 bases stayed unmatched. The CDR3 is made up of 17 amino acids. CDR1 and CDR2 from the germline V gene are SNHLY and FYNNEI. This chain's CDR3 is CASSALAGVFGAGELFF. DNA for the CDR3: TGTGCCAGCAGTGCTCTAGCGGGGGTTTTTGGTGCCGGGGAGCTGTTTTTT. Using reference TRBV2 and TRBJ2-2 for the parts outside the CDR3, the full variable domain is EPEVTQTPSHQVTQMGQEVILRCVPISNHLYFYWYRQILGQKVEFLVSFYNNEISEKSEIFDDQFSVERPDGSNFTLKIRSTKLEDSAMYFCASSALAGVFGAGELFFGEGSRLTVL.

The chain couples TRBV7-2 to TRBJ2-7, with TRBD1 as a possible D gene (6 bases). There are 14 residues in the CDR3. Trimming left V 1 base short and J 2 bases short, with 9 bases between. Germline CDR1 reads SGHTA; CDR2 reads FQGNSA. CDR3 bases: TGTGCCAGCAGCTTAGACAGGGCCACCTACGAGCAGTACTTC. As protein: CASSLDRATYEQYF.

The CDR3 DNA is TGTGCCAGTAGTGCCGGAACAGGGACGAATGAAAAACTGTTTTTT. It is translated as CASSAGTGTNEKLFF. The gene calls are TRBV19 and TRBJ1-4, with D perhaps matching TRBD1 (6 bases). Trimming pared 5 bases from V and 5 bases from J, leaving 15 bases between. This CDR3 comprises 15 residues. Germline loops: CDR1 LNHDA, CDR2 SQIVND (reference sequence).

V is TRBV5-1 and J is TRBJ2-2, with 7 bases that match TRBD1. Germline assignment: CDR1 SGHRS and CDR2 YFSETQ. The CDR3 consists of 15 residues. Unmatched junction bases numbered 4, after V lost 0 bases and J lost 5 bases. Here the CDR3 DNA reads TGCGCCAGCAGCTTGGGAGGGGGCAATACCGGGGAGCTGTTTTTT. Translation: CASSLGGGNTGELFF.

The chain carries TRBV12-3 or TRBV12-4 and TRBJ2-5; D is unclear. The germline V and J ends were trimmed by 5 bases and 5 bases, with 12 bases remaining between them. The CDR3 is 13 amino acids. In DNA, the CDR3 is TGTGCCAGCAGTCTCGACACGTCCGAGACCCAGTACTTC. It codes for CASSLDTSETQYF.

The V and J genes are TRBV5-1 and TRBJ2-7; TRBD1 matches at 11 bases. V trimming: 2 bases; J trimming: 4 bases; junction bases outside the gene matches: 5. The CDR3 covers 15 residues. The germline gives CDR1 SGHRS, CDR2 YFSETQ. Written as DNA, the CDR3 is TGCGCCAGCAGCTTAACCGGGACAGGGGGATACGAGCAGTACTTC. This codes for CASSLTGTGGYEQYF.

The rearrangement uses TRBV29-1 and TRBJ2-3, with D perhaps matching TRBD1 (7 bases). The CDR3 runs 14 residues. CDR1 is SQVTM and CDR2 is ANQGSEA in the germline V gene. Trimming removed 3 bases at V and 8 bases at J, with 18 bases between. The CDR3 nucleotides read TGCAGCGTTGATCCTAGCAGGGGGGTAGGTACGCAGTATTTT. As protein: CSVDPSRGVGTQYF.

The rearrangement links TRBV4-2 to TRBJ1-6, with 8 bases lining up with TRBD1. V trimming: 4 bases; J trimming: 9 bases; junction bases outside the gene matches: 8. The CDR3 loop spans 15 amino acids. Germline-derived CDR1 and CDR2 are LGHNA and YNFKEQ. CDR3 sequence reads: CASSRGTGLGSPLHF. CDR3 nucleotide sequence: TGTGCCAGCAGCCGCGGGACAGGATTGGGTTCACCCCTCCACTTT.

The gene calls are TRBV10-3 and TRBJ2-3, with a weak D call TRBD2 (6 bases). Germline CDR1 reads ENHRY; CDR2 reads SYGVKD. Trimming removed 2 bases from V and 3 bases from J, with 9 bases in between. The CDR3 covers 14 residues. This CDR3 is CAISEMAGTDTQYF. CDR3 coding DNA: TGTGCCATCAGTGAGATGGCGGGAACAGATACGCAGTATTTT.